This TCR beta chain emerged from a study of shared clonotypes between healthy human individuals. Study background: CD4 naive and CD4 memory each took three plates per donor, while CD8 naive took two and CD8 memory one. Regarding the study as a whole: Only blood samples were collected, and tissue repertoires likely differ.

As originally analysed: Junction-only sequences without quality scores were provided by ImmunoSEQ, so filtering was different. The protocol was immunoSEQ multiplex PCR, while the TCRdb copy is restricted to in-frame clones and leaves out a portion. V and J calls plus clone size are reproduced from that table; the DNA served to infer D and trimming. This sample has roughly 550,000 clones, with 95% found just once. Naive CD8 cells were CD45RO-negative, positively selected for CCR7, excluding terminally differentiated effector memory CD45RA+ cells. CDR3 length equals 15 residues. CDR1 and CDR2 (germline): SGHDN, FVKESK. The V gene lost 1 base and the J gene lost 4 bases, with 14 bases spanning the gap. Comments on this clone: No antigen is known for it.

Sequenced material: naive CD8+ T cells sorted from blood. This chain links TRBV14 with TRBJ2-7; perhaps TRBD1 as D (6 bases). The source of this sequence is a woman in her twenties or thirties in good health. The CDR3 DNA sequence: TGTGCCAGCAGCCAAGTAATGGGGGCGAGGTACGAGCAGTACTTC. It encodes CASSQVMGARYEQYF.